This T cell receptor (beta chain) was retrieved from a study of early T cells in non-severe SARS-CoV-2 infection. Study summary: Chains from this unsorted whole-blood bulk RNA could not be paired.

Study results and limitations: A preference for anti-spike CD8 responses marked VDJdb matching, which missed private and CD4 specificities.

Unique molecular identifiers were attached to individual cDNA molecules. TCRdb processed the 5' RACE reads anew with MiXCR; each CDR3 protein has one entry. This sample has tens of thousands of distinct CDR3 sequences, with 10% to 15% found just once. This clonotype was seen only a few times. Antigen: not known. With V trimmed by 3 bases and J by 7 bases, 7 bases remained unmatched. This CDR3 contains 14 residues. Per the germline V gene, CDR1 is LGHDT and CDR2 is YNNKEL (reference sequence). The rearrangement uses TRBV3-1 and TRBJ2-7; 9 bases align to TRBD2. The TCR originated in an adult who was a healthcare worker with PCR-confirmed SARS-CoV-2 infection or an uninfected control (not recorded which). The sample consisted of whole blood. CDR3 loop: CASSQPVTSGEQYF. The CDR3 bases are TGTGCCAGCAGCCAGCCCGTAACTAGCGGGGAGCAGTACTTC.